This T cell receptor beta chain was found in a study of cytomegalovirus exposure and HLA in healthy donors (dated by TCRdb to the late 2010s). About the full investigation: An earlier analysis of roughly 570 of the donors reported about 300 Gb of sequence data and approximately 120 million unique TCR beta sequences obtained from approximately 180 million T cells. About 330 gigabases of sequencing data and around 85 million unique TCR sequences made up an early release that covered some 640 HLA-typed donors. Of the roughly 400 genotyped donors, about 84% fell in the genetic ancestry cluster associated with self-reported Caucasian donors. The study aimed to test whether signatures of past pathogen exposure could be identified by cataloging public T cell receptors. The study used immunosequencing to profile the T cell repertoires of hundreds of subjects and linked those repertoires to cytomegalovirus serostatus. Along with the roughly 610-subject first cohort, a separate validation cohort of some 130 different subjects was used. To predict cytomegalovirus infection status, the study combined high-throughput TCR immunosequencing, statistical association of individual TCRs with disease status, and machine learning. A later analysis re-examined previously published TCR beta repertoires from 500 to 700 donors and added high-resolution HLA genotyping to investigate patterns of TCR occurrence. In the later analysis, no new phenotypic data were used to find candidate immune exposures; instead, reliance was placed on TCR beta sequences and their occurrence across donors. In an earlier analysis of roughly 540 of the donors, high-throughput TCR beta sequencing was used to judge whether each TCR beta V gene segment behaved as functional or pseudogenic. Donor age, sex, ethnicity and CMV serostatus were collected together with the repertoire data. A later genetic analysis used genome-wide SNP genotypes for 398 of the 666 donors, treating that subset as a discovery cohort. All discovery cohort repertoires had been generated on a single sequencing platform. Class I and class II HLA loci were covered by the typing at four-digit resolution. Typing coverage varied by locus: about 629-640 donors for A, B, C, DRB1 and DQB1; more than 500 for DQA1; some 610 for DPA1; approximately 470 for DPB1. Roughly 5 DR-DQ haplotypes were handled as single units for association and clustering, since linkage in the cohort was strong. Across 398 genotyped donors of the cohort, an average of about 200,000 unique TCR beta nucleotide sequences per donor were sequenced, and roughly 17% of those sequences were non-productive. General conclusions and limits of the study: When HLA alleles, especially DR and DQ, strongly co-occurred, attributing TCR associations to individual alleles was difficult. An earlier analysis of approximately 600 of the donors showed that most TCR beta V segments appeared in productive rearrangements either about 87% or about 30% of the time, which broadly matched IMGT annotations. In a later analysis, TCR association rates were found to vary across HLA loci, with the most associated TCRs seen for DRB1 alleles and the fewest for HLA-C alleles. Most CMV-associated TCR beta chains appeared to be HLA-restricted in a later analysis, and the HLA associations seemed to be driven largely by CMV exposure. The classifier was reported to diagnose cytomegalovirus status with high specificity and sensitivity in both the original cohort and the validation cohort. The 87-base-pair reads could not distinguish some IMGT-functional V segments, including TRBV6-2 and TRBV6-3, so those segments were excluded. A further reported finding was that TCR beta sequences accurately predicted the HLA-A and HLA-B alleles for most subjects in the first cohort. The study listed 150 to 200 TCR beta chains as associated with cytomegalovirus. A later analysis associated about 17,000 TCR beta sequences with specific HLA alleles at a false discovery rate of 0.05. In a later analysis, HLA-associated TCR beta chains were found to be more clonally expanded and to have lower generation probabilities than equally common non-associated chains. A cluster of highly shared sequence variants was judged likely to be a technical artifact of the sequencing pipeline. Several of the top co-occurrence clusters appeared to be linked to parvovirus B19, influenza, CMV and Epstein-Barr virus, according to a later analysis. CMV serostatus was the only immune exposure information available for the cohort. A later genetic analysis associated a missense DCLRE1C variant with V-gene and J-gene trimming of TCR beta chains, and an independent cohort replicated the association. While some public TCRs were present in many individuals, most TCR sequences turned up only very rarely across donors. In vitro tests confirmed that a few of the cytomegalovirus-associated TCR beta chains recognize cytomegalovirus antigens. Because counts were too low, roughly 16 rarely observed V segments, including chromosome 9 orphons, were left out of the earlier analysis of about 500 of the donors. The authors suggested that the approach could potentially be extended to other disease states and immunological phenotypes. Linkage disequilibrium might explain the correlated functional status among segregating V segments, but an unknown experimental factor could not be ruled out. HLA typing was unavailable for some donors at each locus, so association tests used only the typed subset. Only TCR beta chains were sequenced in this cohort, and the absence of alpha or paired-chain data limited detectable features. Roughly uniform sequencing depth across donors was assumed in presence/absence analyses, although this assumption may not hold. In a later genetic analysis, fewer N-insertions in productive TCRs were reported among donors in an Asian-associated ancestry cluster than the roughly 700-donor mean.

Receptor libraries were prepared by the immunoSEQ multiplex PCR assay. For the multiplex PCR, a mixture combining 60 forward primers for TCR Vbeta segments and 13 reverse primers for TCR Jbeta segments was used. Amplification of the CDR3 region of rearranged TCR beta genes was performed with a multiplex PCR assay on genomic DNA. Amplified TCR beta libraries were sequenced as 87-base-pair reads on the Illumina HiSeq System. The authors processed their data as follows. In a later analysis, tens of millions of unique TCR beta chains were counted across the roughly 670 repertoires, and roughly 10 million of these chains were shared by at least two donors. To remove PCR and sequencing errors, raw reads were error-corrected and collapsed into unique sequences using a nearest-neighbor algorithm that merged closely related sequences. Alignment of CDR3 sequences to IMGT reference sequences was used to assign V, D and J gene segments. For a sequence to be retained, a match of at least six nucleotides to both a V gene segment and a J gene segment was required. Rearrangements were called productive when the CDR3 lacked stop codons and stayed in frame with V and J; all others were non-productive. Following IMGT convention, CDR3 was defined as the stretch from the second conserved V-encoded cysteine to the conserved J-encoded phenylalanine. The earlier analysis of 500 to 650 of the donors excluded any sequence lacking an unambiguous match to a single V gene segment. An earlier analysis of almost 600 of the donors classified V segments as functional when productive rearrangements were above 56.7% and as segregating when the standard deviation between donors was above 5%. A statistical classification framework was built for diagnosing cytomegalovirus status from the catalog of TCR beta chain sequences. In a later analysis, V and J genes were assigned by comparing TCR nucleotide sequences against IMGT/GENE-DB human TR gene sequences. The TCRdist pipeline was used in a later analysis to assign CDR3 sequences and most-parsimonious VDJ recombination scenarios. In a later analysis, each TCR beta chain was defined by its CDR3 amino acid sequence together with its V-gene family, and reads lacking a unique V-gene family were excluded. To address suspected cross-contamination and a sequencing artifact, a later analysis removed 550 to 750 highly shared, low-generation-probability nucleotide sequences. In a later analysis, a clonal expansion index for each public chain was calculated from normalized within-repertoire ranks of inferred template counts. Generation probabilities in a later analysis came from a VDJ recombination model fitted to out-of-frame rearrangements, and those results were checked against IGoR. In a later analysis, hypergeometric tests were used to score TCR-TCR, TCR-HLA and TCR-CMV co-occurrence, with a repertoire-size bias correction applied to TCR pairs. To estimate false discovery rates, a later analysis permuted the HLA or CMV assignments 20 times. In a later analysis, co-occurring TCRs were grouped using DBSCAN, and TCRdist sequence similarity was added for clustering within HLA-allele-positive subsets. For co-occurrence clustering, repertoires with fewer than 30,000 or more than 120,000 public chains were excluded, along with 5 or 6 repertoires with anomalous nucleotide sharing. TCRdb carries this immuneACCESS record with in-frame sequences only. Its versions omit some clonotypes, under half of them owing to an unresolved V gene in the studies checked, with the rest unexplained. D and trimming were read from the DNA, whereas the V and J calls and clone size are those reported in that table. This sample gives about 95,000 clones in total; roughly 70% of them show up just once. The top ten hold roughly 16% of the sample.

V and J lose 1 base and 2 bases, and a span of 15 bases separates them. Sequences MGHRA (CDR1) and YSYEKL (CDR2) are obtained from the germline V gene. Including cysteine and phenylalanine, the CDR3 has 16 amino acids. This entry keeps only the CDR3 DNA: 48 bases, framed from base 1. This clone has more than one count but fewer than ten. No antigen is known for it. Base qualities are not at hand, and no much larger clone is one base apart. The cohort was made up of about 610 healthy bone marrow donors. At the time of sampling, every cohort member was nominally healthy, though immune exposures that went unrecorded were likely present. The donor tested CMV seropositive, placing the donor among the 289 seropositive members of the cohort. Every donor gave a peripheral blood sample, and the peripheral blood mononuclear cells from that sample were used for TCR beta sequencing. The Qiagen DNeasy Blood Extraction Kit was used to extract genomic DNA from the blood cell samples.

The chain is encoded by TRBV4-1 joined to TRBJ2-7, with no confidently assigned D gene. This receptor was taken from a woman in her forties or fifties in good health and CMV-seropositive. Material: PBMCs. The CDR3 amino acid sequence is: CASSQVRSATPYEQYF. The DNA is TGCGCCAGCAGCCAAGTTAGAAGTGCAACCCCCTACGAGCAGTACTTC.